Shown below are 20 T cell receptor beta chains from a single sample sequenced in a study of tumour-infiltrating T cells in Burkitt lymphoma. Generated by immunoSEQ multiplex PCR, the TCRdb table keeps only in-frame clones and is missing some. The table lists 11,000 to 15,000 clones, 85% of them singletons, with roughly 1.5% in the top ten. The specimen sequenced was tumor tissue. These receptors all come from a human donor with diffuse large B-cell lymphoma.

As to this clone: A junction boundary mismatches the germline segment, possibly from a read error. At the DNA level, this CDR3 is encoded by other sequences in the same sample as well. The J gene is TRBJ2-5, the V gene TRBV2; 12 positions agree with TRBD2. CDR3 size: 18 residues. The V gene's germline CDR1 is SNHLY and CDR2 FYNNEI. The DNA for the CDR3 is TGTGCTAGCAGTGAAGTTCTGGCTAGCGGGGGGGGACAAGAGACCCAGTACTTC. Amino acid sequence: CASSEVLASGGGQETQYF.

The chain uses TRBV7-8 and TRBJ2-7, with a possible D match to TRBD1 (6 bases). The germline CDR1 and CDR2 sequences are SGHVS and FQNEAQ. The CDR3 runs to 15 residues. V was cut by 1 base and J by 3 bases, with 13 bases left in between. The CDR3 here is CASSLVGADDYEQYF. CDR3 coding DNA: TGTGCCAGCAGCTTAGTGGGGGCTGACGACTACGAGCAGTACTTC.

As regards this clone: A junction boundary mismatches the germline segment, possibly from a read error. This rearrangement joins TRBV7-2 to TRBJ2-7; D remains ambiguous. The CDR3 length is 12 residues. Germline V gene sequence: CDR1 SGHTA, CDR2 FQGNSA. Here the CDR3 reads CASSPGPTNSNF. Here the CDR3 DNA reads TGTGCCAGCAGCCCGGGTCCAACAAACTCCAACTTC. The variable domain in full, completed from reference TRBV7-2 and TRBJ2-7, reads GAGVSQSPSNKVTEKGKDVELRCDPISGHTALYWYRQSLGQGLEFLIYFQGNSAPDKSGLPSDRFSAERTGGSVSTLTIQRTQQEDSAVYLCASSPGPTNSNFGPGTRLTVT.

The J gene is TRBJ1-6, the V gene TRBV10-3; perhaps TRBD1 as D (5 bases). Trimming left V 7 bases short and J 10 bases short, with 17 bases between. Germline V gene lookup returns CDR1 ENHRY and CDR2 SYGVKD. CDR3 length: 14 residues. The CDR3 DNA follows: TGTGCCATCACTACCGAGACGGGGACCTCACCCCTCCACTTT. Its protein product is CAITTETGTSPLHF.

V and J are TRBV2 and TRBJ2-7, with a tentative D call TRBD1 (5 bases). V was cut by 3 bases and J by 3 bases, with 12 bases left in between. Germline CDR1 SNHLY, CDR2 FYNNEI. The CDR3 runs 14 residues. The CDR3 DNA follows: TGTGCCAGCAGTGAGGGGCTGGGTCTCTACGAGCAGTACTTC. This translates into CASSEGLGLYEQYF.

This rearrangement joins TRBV9 to TRBJ2-2, with 10 nucleotides matching TRBD1. The germline gives CDR1 SGDLS, CDR2 YYNGEE. After removal of 6 bases from V and 7 bases from J, the junction contained 6 bases not matched to a gene. The CDR3 is made up of 14 amino acids. Written as DNA, the CDR3 is TGTGCCAGCAACCCGGGACAGGGGTTCGGGGAGCTGTTTTTT. Residues: CASNPGQGFGELFF.

The chain links TRBV5-5 to TRBJ2-3; 8 bases map to TRBD2. The CDR3 loop spans 18 amino acids. J gave up 1 base and V 4 bases, and 14 bases lay outside the gene matches. The germline CDR1 and CDR2 sequences are SGHKS and YYEKEE (reference sequence). DNA for the CDR3: TGTGCCAGCAGCCCCGGACGCGGGGGGCCACGAGGCACAGATACGCAGTATTTT. Protein product: CASSPGRGGPRGTDTQYF.

The CDR3 protein is CASSTGTGGEKLFF. CDR3 nucleotide sequence: TGTGCCAGCAGCACCGGGACAGGGGGCGAAAAACTGTTTTTT. This sequence joins TRBV6-5 and TRBJ1-4; TRBD1 aligns across 12 bases. CDR1 and CDR2 (germline): MNHEY, SVGAGI. The CDR3 covers 14 residues. V was pared by 6 bases and J by 8 bases, with 4 bases of the junction left unmatched.

This chain uses TRBV19 with TRBJ2-3, with TRBD2 identical over 10 bases. Per germline, CDR1 LNHDA and CDR2 SQIVND (reference sequence). The CDR3 is 12 amino acids. CDR3 residues: CASGGLSDTQYF. As DNA, the CDR3 is TGTGCTAGCGGGGGGCTTTCGGATACGCAGTATTTT. Filled out from reference TRBV19 and TRBJ2-3, the complete variable domain reads DGGITQSPKYLFRKEGQNVTLSCEQNLNHDAMYWYRQDPGQGLRLIYYSQIVNDFQKGDIAEGYSVSREKKESFPLTVTSAQKNPTAFYLCASGGLSDTQYFGPGTRLTVL.

The gene calls are TRBV13 and TRBJ2-1; 10 nucleotides align to TRBD2. The trim removed 3 bases at V and 9 bases at J, leaving 5 bases unmatched. The germline V gene has CDR1 PRHDT and CDR2 FYEKMQ (reference sequence). The CDR3 runs 14 residues. CDR3 residues: CASSFSGGASEQFF. CDR3 DNA sequence: TGTGCCAGCAGCTTCAGCGGGGGGGCCAGTGAGCAGTTCTTC.

This chain uses TRBV6-5 with TRBJ2-7, with 12 bases identical to TRBD2. Germline assignment: CDR1 MNHEY and CDR2 SVGAGI. With V trimmed by 6 bases and J by 3 bases, 6 bases remained unmatched. The CDR3 is 15 residues long. The CDR3 nucleotides are TGTGCCAGCAGCCCCGGACTAGCGGGGCTCTACGAGCAGTACTTC. Its translation is CASSPGLAGLYEQYF.

The chain carries TRBV29-1 and TRBJ1-4; TRBD1 agrees at 8 bases. The CDR3 totals 14 residues. V trimming: 5 bases; J trimming: 5 bases; junction bases outside the gene matches: 7. The V gene's germline CDR1 is SQVTM and CDR2 ANQGSEA. CDR3 sequence reads: CSVFTGGSNEKLFF. CDR3 in DNA: TGCAGCGTTTTTACAGGGGGGTCCAATGAAAAACTGTTTTTT.

The chain has TRBV5-8 and TRBJ1-4, with D perhaps TRBD1 (6 bases). The CDR3 runs 15 residues. The germline V gene encodes CDR1 SGHTS and CDR2 YDEGEE. Trimming pared 5 bases from V and 6 bases from J, leaving 17 bases between. The DNA of the CDR3 is TGTGCCAGCAGTCCCGGACAGTTAGTGGATGAAAAACTGTTTTTT. It specifies CASSPGQLVDEKLFF.

The chain links TRBV27 to TRBJ1-1; 7 bases are shared with TRBD1. This CDR3 region has 15 residues. The ends lost 6 bases at V and 3 bases at J; junction bases unmatched: 10. CDR1 is MNHEY and CDR2 is SMNVEV in the germline V gene (reference sequence). CDR3 residues: CASRRDRVWDTEAFF. The CDR3 DNA follows: TGTGCCAGCAGGCGAGACAGGGTGTGGGACACTGAAGCTTTCTTT.

CDR3 protein: CASRNRGNTQYF. CDR3 DNA sequence: TGTGCCAGCAGGAACAGGGGGAATACGCAGTATTTT. The chain combines TRBV7-2 with TRBJ2-3, with 8 bases identical to TRBD1. The CDR3 has 12 amino acids. In germline, CDR1 is SGHTA, CDR2 FQGNSA. Unmatched junction bases numbered 3, after V lost 6 bases and J lost 7 bases.

CDR3 nucleotide sequence: TGTGCCAGCAGTTACTCAGGGATTCACACCGGGGAGCTGTTTTTT. The encoded protein is CASSYSGIHTGELFF. The chain joins TRBV6-5 to TRBJ2-2; the D is unclear. CDR1 is MNHEY and CDR2 is SVGAGI in the germline V gene. V was cut by 0 bases and J by 3 bases, with 8 bases left in between. The CDR3 has 15 amino acids.

The chain joins TRBV9 to TRBJ2-1; 9 bases match TRBD2. V lost 4 bases, J lost 7 bases, and 9 bases stayed unmatched. The CDR3 is 15 residues long. Germline V lookup: CDR1 SGDLS, CDR2 YYNGEE. CDR3 amino acids: CASSLLAGEVNEQFF. The DNA of the CDR3 is TGTGCCAGCAGCCTCTTAGCGGGGGAGGTTAATGAGCAGTTCTTC.

The chain recombines TRBV21-1 with TRBJ2-7; the table's D gene call, TRBD1, was not cross checked with the DNA. TRBV21-1 is given as a pseudogene. The length of the CDR3 is 9 residues. CDR3 DNA sequence: TGTGCCAGCAGCCAAGAGCAGTACTTC. Amino acid sequence: CASSQEQYF.

This rearrangement joins TRBV7-9 to TRBJ2-1; maybe TRBD1 (5 bases). Germline CDR1 and CDR2: SEHNR and FQNEAQ (reference sequence). V dropped 1 base and J dropped 12 bases, with 10 bases sitting between them. The CDR3 contains 12 residues. CDR3 loop: CASSLGGAPQFF. Here the CDR3 DNA reads TGTGCCAGCAGCTTAGGGGGCGCCCCGCAGTTCTTC.

The J gene is TRBJ1-1, the V gene TRBV5-5, with TRBD1 matching over 11 bases. The CDR3 is 15 amino acids. V gave up 2 bases and J gave up 1 base; unmatched junction bases: 1. Germline V CDR1 and CDR2: SGHKS, YYEKEE (reference sequence). CDR3 nucleotide sequence: TGTGCCAGCAGCTTAGGACAGGGGGCGAACACTGAAGCTTTCTTT. Translation: CASSLGQGANTEAFF.